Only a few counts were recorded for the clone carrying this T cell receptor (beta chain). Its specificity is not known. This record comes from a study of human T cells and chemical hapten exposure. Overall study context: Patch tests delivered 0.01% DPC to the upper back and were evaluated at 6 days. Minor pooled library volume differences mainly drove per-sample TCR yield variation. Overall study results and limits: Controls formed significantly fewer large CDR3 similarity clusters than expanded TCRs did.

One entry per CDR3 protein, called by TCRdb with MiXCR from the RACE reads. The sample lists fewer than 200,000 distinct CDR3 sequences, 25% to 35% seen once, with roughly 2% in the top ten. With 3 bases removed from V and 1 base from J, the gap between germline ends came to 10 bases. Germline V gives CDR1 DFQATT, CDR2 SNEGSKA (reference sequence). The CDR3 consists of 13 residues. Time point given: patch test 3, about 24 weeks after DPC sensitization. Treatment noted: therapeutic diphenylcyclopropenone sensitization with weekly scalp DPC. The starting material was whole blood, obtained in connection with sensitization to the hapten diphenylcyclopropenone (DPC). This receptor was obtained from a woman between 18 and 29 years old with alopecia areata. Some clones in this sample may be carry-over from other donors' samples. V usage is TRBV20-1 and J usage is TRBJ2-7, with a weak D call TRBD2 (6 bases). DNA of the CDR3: TGCAGTGCTAGTTTCGCGGGGTCCTACGAGCAGTACTTC. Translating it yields CSASFAGSYEQYF.